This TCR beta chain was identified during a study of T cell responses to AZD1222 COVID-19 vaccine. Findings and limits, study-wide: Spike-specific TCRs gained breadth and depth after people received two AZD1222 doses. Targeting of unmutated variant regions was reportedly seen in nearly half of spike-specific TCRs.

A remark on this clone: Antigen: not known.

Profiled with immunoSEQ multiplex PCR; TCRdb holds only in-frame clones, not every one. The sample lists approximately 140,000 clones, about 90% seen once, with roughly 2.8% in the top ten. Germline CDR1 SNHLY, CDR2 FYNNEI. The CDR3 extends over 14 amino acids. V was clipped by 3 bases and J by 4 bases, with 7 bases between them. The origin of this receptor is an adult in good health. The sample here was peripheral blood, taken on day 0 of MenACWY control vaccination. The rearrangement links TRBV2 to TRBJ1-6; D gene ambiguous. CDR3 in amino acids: CASSEEVYNSPLHF. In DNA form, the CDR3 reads TGTGCCAGCAGTGAGGAAGTTTATAATTCACCCCTCCACTTT.